The clone carrying this TCR beta chain was seen more than once but under ten times. These data belong to a study of OX40 agonist ivuxolimab in advanced cancers. The assay was immunoSEQ multiplex PCR, and TCRdb's table has in-frame clones only and misses some. The sample includes 60,000 or so clones, 80% to 90% seen only once; the top ten take roughly 2.3%. Germline loops: CDR1 SGHRS, CDR2 YFSETQ. Losses at the gene ends were 0 bases for V and 4 bases for J; bases not matched to a gene: 4. The CDR3 has 15 amino acids. No patient had autoimmune disease or received systemic immunosuppression. The clonotype comes from an adult with an advanced solid tumor such as melanoma, head and neck, liver or kidney cancer. This chain links TRBV5-1 with TRBJ2-3; 8 bases match TRBD2. The material sequenced was CD4+ or CD8+ T cells sorted from blood, taken in a trial of the OX40 agonist ivuxolimab. The CDR3 region is CASSLAGGPSDTQYF. For the CDR3, the DNA is TGCGCCAGCAGCTTGGCGGGGGGGCCGTCAGATACGCAGTATTTT.